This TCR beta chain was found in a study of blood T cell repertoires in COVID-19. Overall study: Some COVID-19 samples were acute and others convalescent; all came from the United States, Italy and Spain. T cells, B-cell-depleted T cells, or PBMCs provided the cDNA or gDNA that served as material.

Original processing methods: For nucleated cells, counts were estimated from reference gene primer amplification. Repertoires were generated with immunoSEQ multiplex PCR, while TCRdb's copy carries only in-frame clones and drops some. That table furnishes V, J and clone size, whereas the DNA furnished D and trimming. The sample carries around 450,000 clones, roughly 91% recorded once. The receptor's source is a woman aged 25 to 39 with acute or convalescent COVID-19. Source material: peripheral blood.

CDR3 residues: CASSLAASSAGLNEQFF. CDR3 in DNA: TGCGCCAGCAGCTTGGCCGCCAGCTCCGCAGGTCTGAATGAGCAGTTCTTC. The gene calls are TRBV5-1 and TRBJ2-1; no clear D gene. The V and J ends lost 0 bases and 7 bases respectively, with 20 bases between them. CDR3 length equals 17 residues. Per the germline V gene, CDR1 is SGHRS and CDR2 is YFSETQ.